This is a list of T cell receptor beta chains from one sample in a study. MiXCR was run by TCRdb on the 5' RACE reads, yielding one entry per CDR3 protein. The table has roughly 40,000 distinct CDR3 sequences, approximately 17% seen once. The sequencing input was naive CD4+ T cells sorted from a lymph node. The receptors were sampled from a female donor with breast cancer. CDR3s include the opening cysteine and the closing phenylalanine or tryptophan. The order of the fields is V gene, D gene, J gene, clone size, CDR3 DNA, CDR3 protein. A D gene is named only where the DNA matches it firmly. Expanded clones get a size class; other rows say once, few or many, or leave the size out.

v_gene: TRBV11-3
d_gene: TRBD2
j_gene: TRBJ2-5
abundance: many
CDR3nt: TGTGCCAGCCAGGGACTAGCGGGAACCGAGACCCAGTACTTC
CDR3aa: CASQGLAGTETQYF

v_gene: TRBV20-1
d_gene: NA
j_gene: TRBJ1-3
abundance: NA
CDR3nt: TGCAGTGCTCTTCGGAGCTCTGGAAACACCATATATTTT
CDR3aa: CSALRSSGNTIYF

v_gene: TRBV24-1
d_gene: NA
j_gene: TRBJ2-1
abundance: few
CDR3nt: TGTGCCACCAGAGGTAGACGGGGTGAGCAGTTCTTC
CDR3aa: CATRGRRGEQFF

v_gene: TRBV2
d_gene: TRBD1
j_gene: TRBJ1-2
abundance: many
CDR3nt: TGTGCCAGCACCGGACAGGGGGAAGGTGGCTACACCTTC
CDR3aa: CASTGQGEGGYTF

v_gene: TRBV7-9
d_gene: NA
j_gene: TRBJ2-3
abundance: NA
CDR3nt: TGTGCCAGCAGCTTAGAGGCGGGGTCCCGGTGGGGTACGCAGTATTTT
CDR3aa: CASSLEAGSRWGTQYF

v_gene: TRBV7-9
d_gene: NA
j_gene: TRBJ2-7
abundance: few
CDR3nt: TGTGCCAGCAGTCGAATCGACTACGAGCAGTACTTC
CDR3aa: CASSRIDYEQYF

v_gene: TRBV4-3
d_gene: NA
j_gene: TRBJ2-7
abundance: medium-sized
CDR3nt: TGCGCCAGCAGCCAAGAAAGGGACCCCCGGGACCAAAAGTACTTC
CDR3aa: CASSQERDPRDQKYF

v_gene: TRBV12-3/TRBV12-4
d_gene: TRBD1
j_gene: TRBJ2-7
abundance: many
CDR3nt: TGTGCCAGCAGGTCCGGGACAGGCCACGAGCAGTACTTC
CDR3aa: CASRSGTGHEQYF

v_gene: TRBV5-1
d_gene: NA
j_gene: TRBJ1-2
abundance: many
CDR3nt: TGCGCCAGCAGCTCGGCAGCTTCAAACTATGGCTACACCTTC
CDR3aa: CASSSAASNYGYTF

v_gene: TRBV5-5
d_gene: NA
j_gene: TRBJ1-5
abundance: few
CDR3nt: TGTGCCAGCAGCTTTTTACTACGGGGGCCCAATCAGCCCCAGCATTTT
CDR3aa: CASSFLLRGPNQPQHF

v_gene: TRBV7-3
d_gene: NA
j_gene: TRBJ2-7
abundance: few
CDR3nt: TGTGCCAGCAGCTTTTACATAGACAGGGAGCAGTACTTC
CDR3aa: CASSFYIDREQYF

v_gene: TRBV29-1
d_gene: TRBD1
j_gene: TRBJ2-5
abundance: medium-sized
CDR3nt: TGCAGCGTTGGGGGACAGGGCTTTGAGACCCAGTACTTC
CDR3aa: CSVGGQGFETQYF

v_gene: TRBV6-5
d_gene: NA
j_gene: TRBJ2-5
abundance: few
CDR3nt: TGTGCCAGCAGTCGGCGGACATTCCAAGAGACCCAGTACTTC
CDR3aa: CASSRRTFQETQYF

v_gene: TRBV9
d_gene: NA
j_gene: TRBJ2-7
abundance: NA
CDR3nt: TGTGCCAGCAGCGTAGAAGTCAGGGGGGGCGAGCAGTACTTC
CDR3aa: CASSVEVRGGEQYF